A single sample is the source of the 23 T cell receptor beta chains below, sequenced in a study of blood T cell repertoires in COVID-19. TCRdb's table, derived via immunoSEQ multiplex PCR, lists solely in-frame clones and lacks some. The sample has about 250,000 clones; more than 70% are singletons. The sequencing input was peripheral blood. The receptors originated from a woman in her 40s who had recovered from COVID-19.

The chain links TRBV19 to TRBJ2-3; TRBD2 matches 7 bases. CDR1 is LNHDA and CDR2 is SQIVND in the germline V gene (reference sequence). The CDR3 sequence is 15 residues long. V trimming: 9 bases; J trimming: 4 bases; junction bases outside the gene matches: 13. The CDR3 nucleotides are TGTGCCAGCCGACTCGGCGGGAGTATGGCAGATACGCAGTATTTT. Residues: CASRLGGSMADTQYF.

This clone has a single count. The chain couples TRBV29-1 to TRBJ1-2; 10 positions match TRBD1. Germline V gives CDR1 SQVTM, CDR2 ANQGSEA. With V trimmed by 0 bases and J by 8 bases, 12 bases remained unmatched. The CDR3 contains 16 residues. The chain's CDR3 is CSVEDGGTGVRRGYTF. In DNA form, the CDR3 reads TGCAGCGTTGAAGATGGGGGGACAGGGGTTCGTCGGGGCTACACCTTC. Complete variable domain (other parts from reference TRBV29-1 and TRBJ1-2): SAVISQKPSRDICQRGTSLTIQCQVDSQVTMMFWYRQQPGQSLTLIATANQGSEATYESGFVIDKFPISRPNLTFSTLTVSNMSPEDSSIYLCSVEDGGTGVRRGYTFGSGTRLTVV.

The J gene is TRBJ2-3, the V gene TRBV5-6; no firm D call. CDR3 size: 11 residues. CDR1 is SGHDT, CDR2 YYEEEE, per germline. V was clipped by 6 bases and J by 6 bases, with 8 bases between them. CDR3 loop: CASTLRDTQYF. CDR3 nucleotide sequence: TGTGCCAGCACCTTACGGGATACGCAGTATTTT. The entire variable domain, with the rest obtained from reference TRBV5-6 and TRBJ2-3, is as follows: DAGVTQSPTHLIKTRGQQVTLRCSPKSGHDTVSWYQQALGQGPQFIFQYYEEEERQRGNFPDRFSGHQFPNYSSELNVNALLLGDSALYLCASTLRDTQYFGPGTRLTVL.

V usage is TRBV4-3 and J usage is TRBJ1-3; TRBD1 matches 7 bases. With V trimmed by 0 bases and J by 0 bases, 5 bases remained unmatched. The CDR3 length is 17 residues. Germline CDR1 is LGHNA and CDR2 is YSLEER. The CDR3 reads CASSQEQGQFSGNTIYF. CDR3 nucleotide sequence: TGCGCCAGCAGCCAAGAGCAGGGACAGTTCTCTGGAAACACCATATATTTT.

This chain links TRBV30 with TRBJ2-1; maybe TRBD1 (5 bases). The CDR3 is 16 amino acids. V was cut by 0 bases and J by 12 bases, with 24 bases left in between. Germline V CDR1 and CDR2: GTSNPN, SVGIG (reference sequence). CDR3 amino acids: CAWSVVGVQGTKVQFF. The CDR3 coding sequence is TGTGCCTGGAGTGTAGTAGGGGTGCAGGGCACCAAGGTGCAGTTCTTC.

This clone showed up just once. One end of the junction fails to match germline, which may point to a read error. Additional DNA sequences in this sample encode the identical CDR3. The chain joins TRBV6-6 to TRBJ1-1, with D maybe TRBD1 (5 bases). This CDR3 comprises 16 residues. Germline V gene sequence: CDR1 MNHNY, CDR2 SVGAGI (reference sequence). The CDR3 DNA sequence: TGTGCCAGCAGTTACCCGGACGGGGGGTTGAATACTGAAGCTTTCTTT. Amino acids: CASSYPDGGLNTEAFF.

The V and J genes are TRBV27 and TRBJ1-4; the D gene is possibly TRBD1 (6 bases). V gave up 5 bases and J gave up 8 bases, with 21 bases separating them. Germline V gene sequence: CDR1 MNHEY, CDR2 SMNVEV (reference sequence). This CDR3 has 16 residues. CDR3 region: CASSPYRTAEGEKLFF. CDR3 coding DNA: TGTGCCAGCAGTCCTTACCGGACAGCCGAGGGGGAAAAACTGTTTTTT.

Note on this clone: The same CDR3 is also encoded by other DNA sequences in this sample. The rearrangement uses TRBV7-3 and TRBJ2-7; the match to TRBD2 covers 15 bases. CDR3 length: 14 amino acids. Losses at the gene ends were 5 bases for V and 7 bases for J; bases not matched to a gene: 3. Germline assignment: CDR1 SGHTA and CDR2 FQGTGA. CDR3 in DNA: TGTGCCAGCAGCCCCGGACTAGCGGGGGGGGAGCAGTACTTC. The encoded protein is CASSPGLAGGEQYF.

The V gene is TRBV12-3 or TRBV12-4, the J gene TRBJ2-1; D gene uncertain. CDR3 length: 12 amino acids. V lost 3 bases to trimming and J lost 9 bases, with 9 bases between them. CDR3 sequence: CASSFLPIEQFF. Written as DNA, the CDR3 is TGTGCCAGCAGTTTCCTCCCTATTGAGCAGTTCTTC.

V and J are TRBV7-2 and TRBJ1-3; D ambiguous. The CDR3 covers 13 residues. Germline assignment: CDR1 SGHTA and CDR2 FQGNSA. With 1 base removed from V and 4 bases from J, the gap between germline ends came to 5 bases. In DNA, the CDR3 is TGTGCCAGCAGCTTAGGTCGGGGAAACACCATATATTTT. As protein: CASSLGRGNTIYF.

The genes are TRBV28 and TRBJ1-1, with 10 bases lining up with TRBD1. Germline V gene sequence: CDR1 MDHEN, CDR2 SYDVKM. CDR3 length equals 16 residues. The V and J ends lost 0 bases and 4 bases, in that order; junction bases with no gene match: 5. The CDR3 spells CASSLWRTGGGTEAFF. The CDR3 DNA sequence: TGTGCCAGCAGTTTATGGCGGACAGGGGGAGGCACTGAAGCTTTCTTT.

The genes are TRBV11-3 and TRBJ1-1; 7 positions agree with TRBD1. Trimming at V came to 4 bases and at J to 1 base, leaving 6 bases not matched to a gene. In germline, CDR1 is SGHNT, CDR2 YENEEA. The CDR3 loop spans 15 amino acids. In DNA form, the CDR3 reads TGTGCCAGCAGCTCTCGACAGGGAGGGAACACTGAAGCTTTCTTT. It specifies CASSSRQGGNTEAFF.

In its sample, this clone was seen once. This rearrangement joins TRBV9 to TRBJ2-1; D is uncertain. The V end was cut by 0 bases, the J end by 6 bases, with 13 bases between. CDR3 size: 15 residues. Germline values: CDR1 SGDLS, CDR2 YYNGEE. CDR3 sequence reads: CASSVASPPVNEQFF. The CDR3 DNA is TGTGCCAGCAGCGTAGCCAGTCCCCCCGTCAATGAGCAGTTCTTC.

A note on this clone: The same CDR3 arises from other DNA sequences in this sample as well. V usage is TRBV7-3 and J usage is TRBJ1-1, with D possibly matching TRBD1 (5 bases). V dropped 4 bases and J dropped 4 bases, with 7 bases sitting between them. The CDR3 length is 12 residues. Germline CDR1 SGHTA, CDR2 FQGTGA. The CDR3 loop reads CASSWGGTEAFF. The CDR3 nucleotides read TGTGCCAGCAGCTGGGGCGGCACTGAAGCTTTCTTT.

The chain is built from TRBV30 and TRBJ2-2; 7 bases align to TRBD2. Trimming at V came to 1 base and at J to 4 bases, leaving 3 bases not matched to a gene. CDR1 GTSNPN and CDR2 SVGIG come from the germline V gene (reference sequence). CDR3 length: 14 amino acids. In nucleotides, the CDR3 is TGTGCCTGGAGTGCTAGCGGAGCCACCGGGGAGCTGTTTTTT. Translating it yields CAWSASGATGELFF.

The chain employs TRBV24-1 and TRBJ2-2, with TRBD1 identical over 7 bases. After removal of 9 bases from V and 4 bases from J, the junction contained 4 bases not matched to a gene. This CDR3 contains 13 residues. Germline V gene data show CDR1 as KGHDR and CDR2 as SFDVKD. The DNA of the CDR3 is TGTGCCACCGGGACAGCAACCACCGGGGAGCTGTTTTTT. Protein sequence: CATGTATTGELFF.

Here the CDR3 reads CASSMWREDTGELFF. DNA for the CDR3: TGTGCCAGTAGTATGTGGCGGGAGGACACCGGGGAGCTGTTTTTT. The rearrangement uses TRBV19 and TRBJ2-2, with 8 bases lining up with TRBD2. Germline V lookup: CDR1 LNHDA, CDR2 SQIVND (reference sequence). The V segment lost 3 bases and the J segment 3 bases; nucleotides outside the gene matches: 3. The CDR3 sequence is 15 residues long.

V is TRBV4-3 and J is TRBJ1-1, with unresolved D. Germline CDR1 is LGHNA and CDR2 is YSLEER. The CDR3 contains 16 residues. V was trimmed by 0 bases and J by 5 bases, leaving 16 bases between them. CDR3 amino acids: CASSQDSGRLGTEAFF. The CDR3 DNA reads TGCGCCAGCAGCCAAGATAGTGGGAGATTGGGTACTGAAGCTTTCTTT.

On this clone: Distinct nucleotide sequences in the sample also encode this CDR3. The gene calls are TRBV7-9 and TRBJ2-1; D is unresolved. From germline, CDR1 is SEHNR and CDR2 FQNEAQ (reference sequence). The CDR3 is made up of 14 amino acids. V lost 0 bases and J lost 6, with 9 bases in between. DNA for the CDR3: TGTGCCAGCAGCTTAGCCCCCCCCGGCAATGAGCAGTTCTTC. Translating gives CASSLAPPGNEQFF.

The V and J genes are TRBV16 and TRBJ1-5; 7 nucleotides agree with TRBD1. The CDR3 is 16 residues long. Germline V gives CDR1 KGHSY, CDR2 FQNENV. V lost 3 bases and J lost 0; bases outside the gene matches: 5. The CDR3 DNA reads as TGTGCCAGCAGCCACGACAGGGCTAATAGCAATCAGCCCCAGCATTTT. Translating gives CASSHDRANSNQPQHF.

The V and J genes are TRBV14 and TRBJ2-5; 7 bases match TRBD2. CDR1 SGHDN and CDR2 FVKESK come from the germline V gene. The CDR3 loop spans 15 amino acids. The ends lost 0 bases at V and 5 bases at J; junction bases unmatched: 6. In DNA form, the CDR3 reads TGTGCCAGCAGCCAAGATGTGGGAGGGCCTGAGACCCAGTACTTC. Amino acids: CASSQDVGGPETQYF. The entire variable domain, with the rest obtained from reference TRBV14 and TRBJ2-5, is as follows: EAGVTQFPSHSVIEKGQTVTLRCDPISGHDNLYWYRRVMGKEIKFLLHFVKESKQDESGMPNNRFLAERTGGTYSTLKVQPAELEDSGVYFCASSQDVGGPETQYFGPGTRLLVL.

This sequence joins TRBV19 and TRBJ2-1; no reliable D call. V shed 5 bases and J shed 1 base, with 9 bases lying between them. CDR3 length equals 14 residues. From germline, CDR1 is LNHDA and CDR2 SQIVND (reference sequence). CDR3 DNA sequence: TGTGCCAGTAGTCCCCCCCTGTCCTACAATGAGCAGTTCTTC. Protein: CASSPPLSYNEQFF.

The chain recombines TRBV5-5 with TRBJ1-5, with a possible D match to TRBD1 (6 bases). V gave up 0 bases and J gave up 9 bases, with 19 bases separating them. Germline CDR1 reads SGHKS; CDR2 reads YYEKEE (reference sequence). The CDR3 sequence is 16 residues long. The CDR3: CASSLGGGGTMRPQHF. As DNA, the CDR3 is TGTGCCAGCAGCTTGGGGGGAGGGGGTACGATGAGGCCCCAGCATTTT.